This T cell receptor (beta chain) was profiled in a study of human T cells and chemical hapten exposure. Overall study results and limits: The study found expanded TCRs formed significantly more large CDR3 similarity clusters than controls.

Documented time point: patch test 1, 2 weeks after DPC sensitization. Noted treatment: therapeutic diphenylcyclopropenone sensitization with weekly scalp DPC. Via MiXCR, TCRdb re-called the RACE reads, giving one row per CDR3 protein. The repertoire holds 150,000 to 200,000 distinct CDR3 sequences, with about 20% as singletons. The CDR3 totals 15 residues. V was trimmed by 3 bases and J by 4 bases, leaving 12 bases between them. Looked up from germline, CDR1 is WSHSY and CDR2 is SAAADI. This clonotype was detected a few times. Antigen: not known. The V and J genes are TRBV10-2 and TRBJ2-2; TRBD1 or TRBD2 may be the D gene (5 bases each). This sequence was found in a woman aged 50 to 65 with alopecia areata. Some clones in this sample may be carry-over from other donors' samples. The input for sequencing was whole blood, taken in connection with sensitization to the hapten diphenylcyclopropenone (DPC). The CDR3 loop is CASSDRGGLTGELFF. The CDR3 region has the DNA TGCGCCAGCAGTGATCGGGGCGGGCTCACCGGGGAGCTGTTTTTT.